This T cell receptor beta chain was observed in a study of blood T cells in healthy people across ages. Study-wide results and limits: In older individuals, TCR beta diversity per million T cells was lower, falling roughly linearly with age.

Combining a sample-barcoded 5' primer with a J-beta primer mix, a second PCR ran for about 7 to 12 cycles. Each CDR3 protein gets one entry after TCRdb re-called the 5' RACE reads with MiXCR. There are hundreds of thousands of distinct CDR3 sequences in the sample; around 21% occur only once, and 3.5% to 4% lies in the top ten. This clonotype was seen only a few times. Its antigen is as yet unknown. Per sample, no less than 5.5 micrograms of total RNA were extracted. The germline CDR1 and CDR2 sequences are DFQATT and SNEGSKA (reference sequence). The CDR3 has 12 residues. Trimming pared 8 bases from V and 9 bases from J, leaving 17 bases between.

The V and J genes are TRBV20-1 and TRBJ1-5; possible D gene TRBD1, 6 bases. Sequencing was done on a sample of blood. The TCR originated in a man aged 65 to 85 in good health. The CDR3 coding sequence is TGCAGTCCTGGGACCCCACAGGGGCCCCAGCATTTT. Translation gives CSPGTPQGPQHF.